These 2 T cell receptor beta chains came from one sample sequenced in a study of beta chain features in type 1 diabetes. Reverse transcription of all isolated RNA meant that expressed TCRB transcripts were sequenced. Profiling relied on immunoSEQ multiplex PCR, and the TCRdb table lists in-frame clones only, not all of them. Of a few hundred thousand clones listed, around 26% are singletons. Sample: central memory CD4+ T cells from blood. The origin of the receptors is a man in his thirties or forties in good health.

This chain joins TRBV5-1 and TRBJ1-1, with TRBD1 as a possible D gene (6 bases). Per the germline V gene, CDR1 is SGHRS and CDR2 is YFSETQ. V gave up 4 bases and J gave up 3 bases, with 16 bases separating them. The CDR3 is 15 amino acids. The DNA for the CDR3 is TGCGCCAGCAGCCGCGATACAGGGAAACACACTGAAGCTTTCTTT. This codes for CASSRDTGKHTEAFF. The full variable domain, rest sourced from reference TRBV5-1 and TRBJ1-1, is KAGVTQTPRYLIKTRGQQVTLSCSPISGHRSVSWYQQTPGQGLQFLFEYFSETQRNKGNFPGRFSGRQFSNSRSEMNVSTLELGDSALYLCASSRDTGKHTEAFFGQGTRLTVV.

V usage is TRBV19 and J usage is TRBJ2-3, with unresolved D. CDR3 length equals 12 residues. The germline V and J ends were trimmed by 5 bases and 6 bases, with 9 bases remaining between them. Germline CDR1 and CDR2: LNHDA and SQIVND (reference sequence). Here the CDR3 reads CASSSSRDTQYF. The CDR3 DNA sequence: TGTGCCAGTAGTTCCTCTCGGGATACGCAGTATTTT.